Described below is a single T cell receptor (beta chain) sequence and its context. The read comes to an end 3 residues before the CDR3 does, leaving the germline J gene to fill in the end. The data derive from a study of T cells in women clearing cervical HPV infection. Assay: immunoSEQ multiplex PCR; the TCRdb copy retains only in-frame clones and omits some. This repertoire includes about 20,000 clones. Looked up from germline, CDR1 is LNHDA and CDR2 is SQIVND (reference sequence). The CDR3 loop spans 14 amino acids. V lost 2 bases to trimming and J lost 4 bases; unmatched junction nucleotides: 5. What was sequenced was blood buffy coat. The chain employs TRBV19 and TRBJ2-7; 7 bases are shared with TRBD1. The clonotype was recovered from a woman between 18 and 69 years old with a cervical HPV16 infection that either progressed to CIN3+ or cleared (not recorded which). CDR3 loop: CASSILTGEYEQYF. The DNA read from the CDR3 is TGTGCCAGTAGTATACTAACAGGGGAATACGAG.